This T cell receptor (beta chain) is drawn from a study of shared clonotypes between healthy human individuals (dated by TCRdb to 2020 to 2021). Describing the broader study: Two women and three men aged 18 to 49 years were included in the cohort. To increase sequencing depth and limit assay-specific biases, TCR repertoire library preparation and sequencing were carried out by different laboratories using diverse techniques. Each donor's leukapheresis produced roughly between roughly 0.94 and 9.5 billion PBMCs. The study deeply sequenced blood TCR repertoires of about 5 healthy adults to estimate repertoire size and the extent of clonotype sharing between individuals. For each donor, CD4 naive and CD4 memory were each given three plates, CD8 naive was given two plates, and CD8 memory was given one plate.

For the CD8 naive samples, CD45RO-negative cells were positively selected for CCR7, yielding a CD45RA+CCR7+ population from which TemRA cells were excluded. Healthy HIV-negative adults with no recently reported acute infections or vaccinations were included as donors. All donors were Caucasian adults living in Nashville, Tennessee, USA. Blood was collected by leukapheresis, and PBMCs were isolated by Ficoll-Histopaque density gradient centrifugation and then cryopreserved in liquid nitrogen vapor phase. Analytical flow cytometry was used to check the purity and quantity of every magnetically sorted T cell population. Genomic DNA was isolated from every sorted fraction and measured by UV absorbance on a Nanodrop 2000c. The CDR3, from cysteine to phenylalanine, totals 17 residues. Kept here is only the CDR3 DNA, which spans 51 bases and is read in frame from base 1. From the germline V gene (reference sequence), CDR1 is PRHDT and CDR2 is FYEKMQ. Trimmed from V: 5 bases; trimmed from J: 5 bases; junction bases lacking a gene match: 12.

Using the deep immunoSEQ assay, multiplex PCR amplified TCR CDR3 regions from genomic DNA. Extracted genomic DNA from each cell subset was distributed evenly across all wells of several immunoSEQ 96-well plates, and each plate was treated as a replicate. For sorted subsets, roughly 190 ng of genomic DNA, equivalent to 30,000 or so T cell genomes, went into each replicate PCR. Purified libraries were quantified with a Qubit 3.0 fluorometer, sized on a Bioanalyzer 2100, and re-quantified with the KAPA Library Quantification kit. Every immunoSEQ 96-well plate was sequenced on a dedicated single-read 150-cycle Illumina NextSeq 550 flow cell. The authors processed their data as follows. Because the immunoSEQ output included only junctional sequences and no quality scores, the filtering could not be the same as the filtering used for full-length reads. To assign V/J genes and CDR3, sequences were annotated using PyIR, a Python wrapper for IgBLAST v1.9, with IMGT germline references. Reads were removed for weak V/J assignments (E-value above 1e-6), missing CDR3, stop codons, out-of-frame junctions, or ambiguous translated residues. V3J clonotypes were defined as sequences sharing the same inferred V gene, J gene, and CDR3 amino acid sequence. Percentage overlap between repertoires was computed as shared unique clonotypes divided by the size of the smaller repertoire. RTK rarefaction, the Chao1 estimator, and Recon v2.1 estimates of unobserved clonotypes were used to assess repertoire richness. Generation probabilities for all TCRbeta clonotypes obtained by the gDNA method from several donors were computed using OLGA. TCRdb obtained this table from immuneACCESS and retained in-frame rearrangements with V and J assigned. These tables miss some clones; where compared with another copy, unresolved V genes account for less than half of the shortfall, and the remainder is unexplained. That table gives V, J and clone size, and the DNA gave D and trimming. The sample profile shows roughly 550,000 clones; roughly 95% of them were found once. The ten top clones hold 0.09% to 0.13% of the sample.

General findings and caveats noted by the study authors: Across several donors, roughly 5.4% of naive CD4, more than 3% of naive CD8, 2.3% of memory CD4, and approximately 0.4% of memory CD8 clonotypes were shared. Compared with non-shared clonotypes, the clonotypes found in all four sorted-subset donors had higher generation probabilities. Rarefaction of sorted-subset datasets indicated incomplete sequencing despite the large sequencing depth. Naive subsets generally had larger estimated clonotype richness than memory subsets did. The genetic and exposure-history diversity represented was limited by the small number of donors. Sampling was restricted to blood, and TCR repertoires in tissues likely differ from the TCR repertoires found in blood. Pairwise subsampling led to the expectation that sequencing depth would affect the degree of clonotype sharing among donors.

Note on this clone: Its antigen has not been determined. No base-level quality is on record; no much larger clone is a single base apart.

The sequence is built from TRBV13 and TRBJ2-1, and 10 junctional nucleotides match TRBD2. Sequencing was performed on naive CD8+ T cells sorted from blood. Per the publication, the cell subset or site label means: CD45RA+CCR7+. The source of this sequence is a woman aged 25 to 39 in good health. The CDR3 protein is CASSVLAGESRDNEQFF. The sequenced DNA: TGTGCCAGCAGCGTTCTAGCGGGAGAAAGTAGGGACAATGAGCAGTTCTTC.